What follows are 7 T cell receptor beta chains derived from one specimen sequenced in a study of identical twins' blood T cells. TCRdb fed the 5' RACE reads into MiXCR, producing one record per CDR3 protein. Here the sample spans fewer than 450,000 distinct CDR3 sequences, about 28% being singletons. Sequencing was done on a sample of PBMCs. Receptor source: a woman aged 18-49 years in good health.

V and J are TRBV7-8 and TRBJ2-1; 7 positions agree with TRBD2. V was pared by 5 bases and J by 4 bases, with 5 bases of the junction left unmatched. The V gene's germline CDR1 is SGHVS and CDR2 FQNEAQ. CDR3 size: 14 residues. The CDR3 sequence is CASSAGDRYNEQFF. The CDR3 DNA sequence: TGTGCCAGCAGCGCGGGAGATCGGTACAATGAGCAGTTCTTC.

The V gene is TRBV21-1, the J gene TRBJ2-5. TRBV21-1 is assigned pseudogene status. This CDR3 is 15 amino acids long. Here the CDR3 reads CASSKRPTYRETQYF. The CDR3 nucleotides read TGTGCCAGCAGCAAAAGACCGACTTATAGAGAGACCCAGTACTTC.

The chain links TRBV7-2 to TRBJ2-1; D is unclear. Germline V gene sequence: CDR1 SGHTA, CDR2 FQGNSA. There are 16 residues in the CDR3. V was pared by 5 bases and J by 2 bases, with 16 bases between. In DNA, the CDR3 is TGTGCCAGCAGCACCTATTCCGACAATGCCTACAATGAGCAGTTCTTC. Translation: CASSTYSDNAYNEQFF. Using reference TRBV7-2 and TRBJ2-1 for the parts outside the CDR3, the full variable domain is GAGVSQSPSNKVTEKGKDVELRCDPISGHTALYWYRQSLGQGLEFLIYFQGNSAPDKSGLPSDRFSAERTGGSVSTLTIQRTQQEDSAVYLCASSTYSDNAYNEQFFGPGTRLTVL.

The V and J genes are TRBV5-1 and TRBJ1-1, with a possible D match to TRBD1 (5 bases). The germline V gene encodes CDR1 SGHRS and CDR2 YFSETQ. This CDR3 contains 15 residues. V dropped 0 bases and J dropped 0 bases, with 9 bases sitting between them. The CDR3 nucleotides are TGCGCCAGCAGCTTGGGACAGTGGATGAACACTGAAGCTTTCTTT. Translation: CASSLGQWMNTEAFF.

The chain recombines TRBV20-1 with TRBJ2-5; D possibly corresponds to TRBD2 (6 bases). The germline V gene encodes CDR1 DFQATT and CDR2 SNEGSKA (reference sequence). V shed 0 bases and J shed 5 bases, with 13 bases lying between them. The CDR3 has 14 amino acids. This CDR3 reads CSARDIAAGETQYF. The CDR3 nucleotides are TGCAGTGCTAGAGATATTGCGGCGGGGGAGACCCAGTACTTC.

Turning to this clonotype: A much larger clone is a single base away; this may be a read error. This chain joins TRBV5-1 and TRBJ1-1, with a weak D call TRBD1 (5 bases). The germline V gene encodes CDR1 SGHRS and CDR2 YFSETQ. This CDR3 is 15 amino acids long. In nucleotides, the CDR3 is TGCGCCGGCAGCATCACATCTGGGGCGAACACTGAAGCTTTCTTT. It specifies CAGSITSGANTEAFF.

The CDR3, as DNA: TGTGCCAGCAGCCATGTCGAGGATGGTTCTGGAAACACCATATATTTT. Protein: CASSHVEDGSGNTIYF. The rearrangement uses TRBV14 and TRBJ1-3; D is ambiguous. Trimming shortened V by 3 bases and J by 1 base, and 13 bases separated the two germline ends. Germline CDR1 and CDR2: SGHDN and FVKESK. The CDR3 is 16 amino acids.